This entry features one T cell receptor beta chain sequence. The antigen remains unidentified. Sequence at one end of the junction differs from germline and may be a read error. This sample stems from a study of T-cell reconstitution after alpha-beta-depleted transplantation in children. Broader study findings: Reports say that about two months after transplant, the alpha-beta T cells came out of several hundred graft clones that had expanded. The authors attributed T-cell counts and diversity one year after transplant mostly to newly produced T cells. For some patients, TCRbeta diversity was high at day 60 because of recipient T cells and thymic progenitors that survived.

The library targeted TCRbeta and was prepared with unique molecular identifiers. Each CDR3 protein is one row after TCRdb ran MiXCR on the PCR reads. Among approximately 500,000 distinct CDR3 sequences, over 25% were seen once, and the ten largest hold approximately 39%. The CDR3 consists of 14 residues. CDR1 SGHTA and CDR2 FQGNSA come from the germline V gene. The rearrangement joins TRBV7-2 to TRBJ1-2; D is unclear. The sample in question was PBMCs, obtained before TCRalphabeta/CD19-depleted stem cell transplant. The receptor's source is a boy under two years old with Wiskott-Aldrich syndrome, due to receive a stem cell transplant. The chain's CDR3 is CASSLADGLYGYTF. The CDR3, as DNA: TGTGCCAGCAGCCTAGCGGACGGGCTCTATGGCTACACCTTC.